This TCR beta chain was profiled in a study of graft-versus-host responses after intestinal transplantation. Study information: Multivisceral, liver-intestinal, or isolated intestinal grafts were transplanted into recipients. All recipients got anti-thymocyte globulin induction, then tacrolimus and steroids for roughly 3 years.

General study results and limits: Early post-transplant HvG declines tracked with peak circulating GvH clone levels. GvH clonotypes were identified within recipient marrow, with a subset emerging first in ileum or blood.

Sequencing used immunoSEQ multiplex PCR; TCRdb keeps in-frame clones, though not all of them. The sample contains 13,000 or so clones, roughly 86% of which appear only once. The CDR3 spans 15 residues. Trimming cost V 7 bases and J 5 bases; bases outside gene matches: 13. Germline lookup yields CDR1 MNHEY and CDR2 SVGAGI. In the case of this clone: Its antigen is unidentified.

The origin of this receptor is a human patient who received an intestinal transplant, so some T cells may come from the graft donor. The chain carries TRBV6-5 and TRBJ2-7; 8 bases map to TRBD1. Sequencing used PBMCs, obtained after intestinal transplantation. The DNA for the CDR3 is TGTGCCAGCACTCCCTTCAACGACAGGGGCAACGAGCAGTACTTC. This sequence encodes CASTPFNDRGNEQYF.